The source of this T cell receptor beta chain is a study of CD8+ T cells in alopecia areata. For the study at large: Those treated were given oral tofacitinib at 5 to 10 mg twice daily. The study's findings and limits: Lesional tissue from the scalp (especially in alopecia totalis/universalis) showed higher clonality than normal scalp. Treatment with tofacitinib significantly lowered scalp clonality and reduced expanded CD8+ clones among the top 100.

Treatment meaning: oral pan-JAK inhibitor, 5-10 mg twice daily. Sequencing relied on a cDNA template that was reverse transcribed from extracted RNA. Sequencing used immunoSEQ multiplex PCR; TCRdb keeps in-frame clones, though not all of them. The sample has a few hundred thousand clones; roughly two fifths are singletons. The V gene end was trimmed by 5 bases and the J gene end by 6 bases; junction bases not matched to a gene: 6. The CDR3 runs 14 residues. Germline V gene sequence: CDR1 SEHNR, CDR2 FQNEAQ (reference sequence). Concerning this clone itself: Its antigen is currently unknown.

The source is a human donor with alopecia areata. The specimen comprised CD4+ T cells sorted from blood, sampled at roughly week 30, from a patient treated with tofacitinib. This chain links TRBV7-9 with TRBJ1-5, with 8 bases aligning to TRBD1. CDR3 DNA: TGTGCCAGCAGCCTGACAGGGGAGAGTCAGCCCCAGCATTTT. This gives the protein CASSLTGESQPQHF.